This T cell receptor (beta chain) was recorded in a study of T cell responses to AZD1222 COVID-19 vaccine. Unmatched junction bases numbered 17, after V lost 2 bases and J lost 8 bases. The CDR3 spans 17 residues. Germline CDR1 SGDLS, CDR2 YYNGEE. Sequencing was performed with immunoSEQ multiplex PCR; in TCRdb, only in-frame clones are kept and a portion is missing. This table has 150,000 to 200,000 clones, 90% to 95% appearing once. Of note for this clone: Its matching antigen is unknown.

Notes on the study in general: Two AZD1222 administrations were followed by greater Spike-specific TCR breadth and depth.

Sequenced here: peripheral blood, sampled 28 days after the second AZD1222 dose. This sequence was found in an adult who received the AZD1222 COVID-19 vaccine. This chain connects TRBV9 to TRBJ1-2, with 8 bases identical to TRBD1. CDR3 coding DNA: TGTGCCAGCAGCGTCCTAGGGACAGGCGGCGGGTTGGGGGGCTACACCTTC. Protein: CASSVLGTGGGLGGYTF. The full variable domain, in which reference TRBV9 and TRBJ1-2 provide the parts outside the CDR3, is DSGVTQTPKHLITATGQRVTLRCSPRSGDLSVYWYQQSLDQGLQFLIQYYNGEERAKGNILERFSAQQFPDLHSELNLSSLELGDSALYFCASSVLGTGGGLGGYTFGSGTRLTVV.